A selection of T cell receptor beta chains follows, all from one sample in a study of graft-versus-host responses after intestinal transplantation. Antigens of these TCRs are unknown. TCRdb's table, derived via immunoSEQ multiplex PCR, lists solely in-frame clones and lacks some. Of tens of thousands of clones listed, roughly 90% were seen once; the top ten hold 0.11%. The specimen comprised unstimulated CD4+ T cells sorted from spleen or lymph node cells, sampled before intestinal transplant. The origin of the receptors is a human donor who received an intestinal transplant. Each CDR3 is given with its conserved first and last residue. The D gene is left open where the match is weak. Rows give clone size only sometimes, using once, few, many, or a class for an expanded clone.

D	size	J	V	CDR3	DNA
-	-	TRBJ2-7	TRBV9	CASSVGWEYEQYF	TGTGCCAGCAGCGTAGGATGGGAGTACGAGCAGTACTTC
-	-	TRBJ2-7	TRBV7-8	CASSHLEDSLYEQYF	TGTGCCAGCAGCCATCTTGAGGACAGTTTGTACGAGCAGTACTTC
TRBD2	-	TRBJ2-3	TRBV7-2	CASRLAGATDTQYF	TGTGCCAGCAGACTAGCGGGGGCCACAGATACGCAGTATTTT
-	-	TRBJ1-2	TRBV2	CASSTQGREGGYTF	TGTGCCAGCAGCACCCAAGGGCGGGAGGGTGGCTACACCTTC
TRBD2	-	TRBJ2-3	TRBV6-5	CASRRSGGAGDTQYF	TGTGCCAGCAGGCGGAGCGGGGGGGCCGGAGATACGCAGTATTTT
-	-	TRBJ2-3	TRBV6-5	CASREAGRSTDTQYF	TGTGCCAGCAGGGAGGCGGGAAGATCCACAGATACGCAGTATTTT
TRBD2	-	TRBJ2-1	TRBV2	CASTLAGFNEQFF	TGTGCCAGCACTCTAGCGGGGTTCAATGAGCAGTTCTTC
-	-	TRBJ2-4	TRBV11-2	CASSLVLGGNIQYF	TGTGCCAGCAGCTTAGTACTAGGCGGGAACATTCAGTACTTC
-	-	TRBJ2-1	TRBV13	CASSGRTGSNEQFF	TGTGCCAGCAGCGGGAGGACAGGAAGCAATGAGCAGTTCTTC
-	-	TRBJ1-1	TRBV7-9	CASSDRGGNTEAFF	TGTGCCAGCAGCGACCGCGGGGGGAACACTGAAGCTTTCTTT
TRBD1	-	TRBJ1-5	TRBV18	CASSPVGGGAQPQHF	TGTGCCAGCTCACCAGTTGGAGGGGGCGCCCAGCCCCAGCATTTT
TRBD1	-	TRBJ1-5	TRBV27	CASTRTGNSNQPQHF	TGTGCCAGCACCCGGACAGGGAATAGCAATCAGCCCCAGCATTTT
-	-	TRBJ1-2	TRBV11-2	CASTLVAGDGYTF	TGTGCCAGTACCTTGGTGGCGGGGGATGGCTACACCTTC
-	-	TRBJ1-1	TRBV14	CASSRTGKERYTEAFF	TGTGCCAGCAGCCGAACAGGGAAGGAGAGGTACACTGAAGCTTTCTTT
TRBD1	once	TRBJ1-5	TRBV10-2	CASSESGFWDSNQPQHF	TGCGCCAGCAGTGAGTCAGGATTCTGGGACAGTAATCAGCCCCAGCATTTT
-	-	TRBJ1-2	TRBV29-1	CSVHLAQGDGYTF	TGCAGCGTCCATTTGGCACAGGGTGATGGCTACACCTTC
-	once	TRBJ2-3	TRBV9	CASSARSQGGTDTQYF	TGTGCCAGCAGCGCCAGATCTCAAGGGGGCACAGATACGCAGTATTTT
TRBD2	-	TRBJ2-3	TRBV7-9	CASSSLAGGPDTQYF	TGTGCCAGCAGCTCACTAGCGGGGGGGCCAGATACGCAGTATTTT
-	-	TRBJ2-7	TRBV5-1	CASSLVSGTYEQYF	TGCGCCAGCAGCTTGGTGTCAGGGACCTACGAGCAGTACTTC
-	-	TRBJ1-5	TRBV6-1	CASRTQGGNQPQHF	TGTGCCAGCAGGACACAGGGTGGCAATCAGCCCCAGCATTTT
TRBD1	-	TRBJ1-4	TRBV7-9	CASSFGTGNEKLFF	TGTGCCAGCAGCTTCGGGACAGGGAATGAAAAACTGTTTTTT
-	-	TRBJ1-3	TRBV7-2	CASSLGRSFGNTIYF	TGTGCCAGCAGCTTAGGCCGGAGCTTTGGAAACACCATATATTTT
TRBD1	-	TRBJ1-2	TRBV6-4	CASSAGQGETYGYTF	TGTGCCAGCAGTGCTGGACAGGGGGAGACTTACGGCTACACCTTC
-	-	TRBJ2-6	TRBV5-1	CASSLAVQATGANVLTF	TGCGCCAGCAGCTTGGCCGTGCAGGCCACTGGGGCCAACGTCCTGACTTTC
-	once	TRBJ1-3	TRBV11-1	CASSLVYGNTIYF	TGTGCCAGCAGCCTGGTCTACGGAAACACCATATATTTT
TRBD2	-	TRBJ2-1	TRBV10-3	CAISPLLAGGVGEQFF	TGTGCCATCAGCCCCCTCCTAGCGGGGGGGGTCGGTGAGCAGTTCTTC
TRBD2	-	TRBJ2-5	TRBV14	CASSPGLAGETQYF	TGTGCCAGCAGCCCCGGGCTAGCGGGGGAGACCCAGTACTTC
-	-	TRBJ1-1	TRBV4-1	CASSQSVGENTEAFF	TGCGCCAGCAGCCAATCGGTAGGGGAGAACACTGAAGCTTTCTTT
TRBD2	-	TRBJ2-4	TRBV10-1	CASSASGGPNIQYF	TGCGCCAGCAGTGCCAGCGGGGGGCCAAACATTCAGTACTTC
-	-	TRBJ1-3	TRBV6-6	CASSSGGQLSGNTIYF	TGTGCCAGCAGCTCGGGAGGACAGCTCTCTGGAAACACCATATATTTT
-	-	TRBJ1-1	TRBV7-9	CASSLGRSGEGEAFF	TGTGCCAGCAGCTTAGGGCGCAGTGGGGAGGGCGAAGCTTTCTTT
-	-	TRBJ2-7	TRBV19	CASTDSSRGPSEQYF	TGTGCCAGTACCGATTCGTCCAGGGGACCTTCGGAGCAGTACTTC
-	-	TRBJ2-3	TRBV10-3	CAISTTDTQYF	TGTGCCATCAGCACTACGGATACGCAGTATTTT
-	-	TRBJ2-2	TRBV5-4	CASSSGGTALNTGELFF	TGTGCCAGCAGCTCCGGAGGTACAGCGCTGAACACCGGGGAGCTGTTTTTT
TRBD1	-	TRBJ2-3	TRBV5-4	CASSLAGTGWGDTQYF	TGTGCCAGCAGCTTGGCAGGGACAGGGTGGGGGGATACGCAGTATTTT
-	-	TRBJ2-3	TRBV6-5	CASLRTRESTDTQYF	TGTGCCAGCTTACGAACCAGGGAAAGCACAGATACGCAGTATTTT
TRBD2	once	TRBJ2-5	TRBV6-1	CASTRGISGDETQYF	TGTGCCAGCACCCGAGGTATTAGCGGGGATGAGACCCAGTACTTC
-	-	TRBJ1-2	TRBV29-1	CSVQPGGFGYTF	TGCAGCGTCCAACCGGGGGGTTTTGGCTACACCTTC